This TCR beta chain was sequenced for a study of blood T cell repertoires in COVID-19 (dated by TCRdb to about 2020). A note on the overall study: Collaborator samples came from the United States, Italy and Spain and covered acute and convalescent phases of COVID-19. The material from the prospective study consisted of cDNA or gDNA derived from T cells, B-cell-depleted T cells, or PBMCs. The dataset comprised deeply sampled blood TCRbeta repertoires from subjects exposed to, actively infected with, or recovered from COVID-19. A freely available public database, intended as a resource for researchers studying the immune response to SARS-CoV-2, is where the repertoires were released. The samples were drawn from the first 160 participants of the ongoing ImmuneRACE study and from 950 to 1,500 subjects provided by 6 global collaborators. Sample metadata almost always included a de-identified subject ID, COVID-19 status, age in years and sex. HLA class I and class II types, where available, came from metadata supplied by the sample provider rather than from assay-based typing.

In Seattle, one collaborating source enrolled patients while the infection was active and tracked those patients longitudinally over the course of disease. The collaborating institutions used their own protocols to collect whole blood in K2EDTA tubes. For TCRbeta analysis, collaborators shipped samples in one of three forms: frozen whole blood, isolated PBMCs, or DNA extracted from either of those sample types. As encoded in the germline V gene, CDR1 is SQVTM while CDR2 is ANQGSEA. Trimming leaves V shorter by 5 bases and J shorter by 8 bases, with the junction holding 12 bases beyond the gene matches. The CDR3 runs 14 amino acids, cysteine and phenylalanine included. The DNA shown is the 42-base CDR3, in frame from base 1. The immunoSEQ Assay, a bias-controlled multiplex PCR, was used to amplify TCRbeta CDR3 regions from genomic DNA. Per the original workflow: The number of nucleated cells in each sample was estimated from the amplification of reference gene primers within the assay. To quantify the absolute abundance of each unique TCRbeta CDR3 rearrangement, sequence reads were collapsed and filtered. Productive Simpson clonality was computed per sample as the square root of Simpson's diversity index over productive rearrangements. Sourced from immuneACCESS, this table was stored by TCRdb with only in-frame sequences that have V and J called. A share of the clones is absent; for the studies checked, an unresolved V gene accounts for under half, and the remainder has no known explanation. D and trimming were read from the DNA, whereas the V and J calls and clone size are those reported in that table. The table for this sample lists 250,000 to 400,000 clones; roughly 88% of them were counted only once. Jointly, the top ten make up less than 3% of the sample.

This clone has a handful of counts. Which antigen it targets is not known. The sample holds no much larger clone one base away, and base qualities are not on file. Broader findings and caveats from the paper: How much clinical and demographic metadata was included differed by source and by participant, and the metadata was provided uncurated.

The clonotype comes from a woman aged 25 to 39 with COVID-19, enrolled during active disease. The chain links TRBV29-1 with TRBJ1-2; 9 bases in between match TRBD1. Input material: peripheral blood. The CDR3 has the sequence CSVPTGGVIHGYTF. The nucleotides are TGCAGCGTTCCAACAGGGGGCGTAATTCACGGCTACACCTTC.